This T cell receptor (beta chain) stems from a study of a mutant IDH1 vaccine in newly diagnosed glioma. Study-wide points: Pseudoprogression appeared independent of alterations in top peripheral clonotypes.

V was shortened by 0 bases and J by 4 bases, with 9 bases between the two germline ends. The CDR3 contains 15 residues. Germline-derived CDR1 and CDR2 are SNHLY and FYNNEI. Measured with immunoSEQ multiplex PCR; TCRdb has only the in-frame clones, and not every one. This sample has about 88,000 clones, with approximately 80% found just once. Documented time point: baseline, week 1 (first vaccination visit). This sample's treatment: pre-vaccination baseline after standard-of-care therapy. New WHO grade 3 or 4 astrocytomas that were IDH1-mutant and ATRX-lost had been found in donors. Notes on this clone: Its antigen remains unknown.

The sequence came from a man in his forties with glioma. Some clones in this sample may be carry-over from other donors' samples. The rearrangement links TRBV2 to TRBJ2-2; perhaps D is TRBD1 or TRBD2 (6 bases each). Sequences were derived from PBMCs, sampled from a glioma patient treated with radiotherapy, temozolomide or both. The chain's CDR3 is CASSEAEGGTGELFF. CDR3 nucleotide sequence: TGTGCCAGCAGTGAAGCGGAGGGGGGCACCGGGGAGCTGTTTTTT.